This T cell receptor beta chain appears in the sequencing data of a study of OX40 agonist ivuxolimab in advanced cancers. Whole-study context: Those enrolled were around 87% male, with a mean age of about 66 years and ages from about 20 to 90.

Sampled blood was obtained at baseline, cycle 4 day 1, and cycle 7 day 1. The CDR3 consists of 14 residues. The ends were cut back, 1 base at V and 0 bases at J, with 4 bases in the middle. CDR1 is MDHEN and CDR2 is SYDVKM in the germline V gene. Sequencing was performed with immunoSEQ multiplex PCR; in TCRdb, only in-frame clones are kept and a portion is missing. The repertoire holds roughly 64,000 clones, more than 75% seen once, with about 2.9% in the top ten. Study-wide findings and caveats: Those patients achieving a partial response at 0.1-3.0 mg/kg showed among the lowest clonal expansion.

Only a few counts were recorded for this clone. Its antigen remains unknown. The gene calls are TRBV28 and TRBJ1-5; D uncertain. This clonotype was sampled from an adult with an advanced solid tumor such as melanoma, head and neck, liver or kidney cancer. The sequenced sample was CD4+ or CD8+ T cells sorted from blood, obtained in a trial of the OX40 agonist ivuxolimab. The CDR3 is CASSLSDSNQPQHF. CDR3 bases: TGTGCCAGCAGTTTATCAGATAGCAATCAGCCCCAGCATTTT.